The 21 T cell receptor beta chains listed next were all sequenced from one sample in a study of CD8+CD57+ T cells in acquired aplastic anemia. It was genomic DNA that served as the template for profiling TCR beta VDJ and CDR3. MiXCR, run by TCRdb on the reads, gives a single entry per CDR3 protein. The sample holds some 170,000 distinct CDR3 sequences; roughly 43% are singletons and the top ten take 0.85% to 1.3%. CD8+CD57+ cell expansion had been shown by flow cytometry in patients chosen for sequencing. Specimen: sorted CD4+, CD8+, or CD8+CD57+ T cells (not recorded which) from PBMCs. The receptors shown here come from a human donor with aplastic anemia.

This clonotype was seen ten or more times. V usage is TRBV29-1 and J usage is TRBJ2-3; 7 bases agree with TRBD1. Germline CDR1 reads SQVTM; CDR2 reads ANQGSEA. J lost 1 base, V lost 5 bases, and 6 bases had no gene match. CDR3 size: 14 residues. In DNA form, the CDR3 reads TGCAGCGTTTCCGGACAGGTGTGCACAGATACGCAGTATTTT. This encodes CSVSGQVCTDTQYF.

This clonotype was recorded at least ten times. The rearrangement joins TRBV9 to TRBJ2-1; D may be TRBD1 or TRBD2 (5 bases each). This CDR3 is 12 amino acids long. Trimming stripped 5 bases from V and 6 bases from J, with 9 bases between. Germline-derived CDR1 and CDR2 are SGDLS and YYNGEE. CDR3 nucleotide sequence: TGTGCCAGCAGGGGACCCGGCAATGAGCAGTTCTTC. It codes for CASRGPGNEQFF.

V gene TRBV7-3 combines with J gene TRBJ2-7; D is perhaps TRBD2 (5 bases). Germline CDR1 SGHTA, CDR2 FQGTGA. The CDR3 has 12 amino acids. Trimming left V 6 bases short and J 2 bases short, with 8 bases between. CDR3: CASSVGAYEQYF. The CDR3 coding sequence is TGTGCCAGCAGTGTCGGGGCCTACGAGCAGTACTTC.

This clonotype was seen ten or more times. The chain has TRBV5-1 and TRBJ2-3, with D perhaps matching TRBD1 (5 bases). Germline CDR1 reads SGHRS; CDR2 reads YFSETQ. The CDR3 totals 17 residues. Trimming cost V 4 bases and J 1 base, with 19 bases left between them. The CDR3 bases are TGCGCCAGCAGCCCGGAAGCCGCAGGGTCCGGCACAGATACGCAGTATTTT. The encoded protein is CASSPEAAGSGTDTQYF. Together with reference TRBV5-1 and TRBJ2-3, the CDR3 gives the full variable domain: KAGVTQTPRYLIKTRGQQVTLSCSPISGHRSVSWYQQTPGQGLQFLFEYFSETQRNKGNFPGRFSGRQFSNSRSEMNVSTLELGDSALYLCASSPEAAGSGTDTQYFGPGTRLTVL.

This clonotype has a count of ten or more. The chain employs TRBV12-3 or TRBV12-4 and TRBJ2-7; perhaps TRBD2 as D (6 bases). The V gene lost 7 bases and the J gene lost 3 bases, with 16 bases spanning the gap. There are 14 residues in the CDR3. This chain's CDR3 is CASTPRGMGYEQYF. CDR3 nucleotides: TGTGCCAGCACCCCGCGGGGAATGGGCTACGAGCAGTACTTC.

Comment on this clonotype: This may come from a read error, since a much larger clone is one base off. Given the absence of the conserved phenylalanine or tryptophan at the CDR3 end, a read error is likely. The rearrangement uses TRBV5-5 and TRBJ1-6, with 7 bases that match TRBD1. This CDR3 is built from 16 residues. CDR1 and CDR2 from the germline V gene are SGHKS and YYEKEE (reference sequence). Trimming removed 3 bases from V and 2 bases from J; junction bases left unmatched: 5. In DNA form, the CDR3 reads TGTGCCAGCAGCTCTTACAGGGGCGCCTATAATTCACCCCTCCACCTT. It codes for CASSSYRGAYNSPLHL.

V is TRBV24-1 and J is TRBJ2-1; D might be TRBD2 (6 bases). This CDR3 spans 15 amino acids. Between the trimmed V and J ends, which lost 9 bases and 5 bases, there was a span of 19 bases. Germline-derived CDR1 and CDR2 are KGHDR and SFDVKD. The CDR3, as DNA: TGTGCCACCCCCAAACGTGCGGGGCCAAACAATGAGCAGTTCTTC. Amino acid sequence: CATPKRAGPNNEQFF.

There are many counts of this clonotype. The chain is built from TRBV5-1 and TRBJ2-1, with TRBD1 as a possible D gene (6 bases). There are 15 residues in the CDR3. Trimming stripped 0 bases from V and 2 bases from J, with 9 bases between. CDR1 is SGHRS, CDR2 YFSETQ, per germline. The DNA of the CDR3 is TGCGCCAGCAGCTTGGGGGACAATACCTACAATGAGCAGTTCTTC. Translated: CASSLGDNTYNEQFF.

The chain employs TRBV2 and TRBJ1-1; D call uncertain. The V end was cut by 4 bases, the J end by 0 bases, with 15 bases between. This CDR3 is 16 amino acids long. Germline lookup yields CDR1 SNHLY and CDR2 FYNNEI. The CDR3 here is CASSARVEPMNTEAFF. The DNA of the CDR3 is TGTGCCAGCAGTGCTAGAGTGGAGCCCATGAACACTGAAGCTTTCTTT.

J is TRBJ1-6 and V is TRBV28; D ambiguous. The CDR3 loop spans 17 amino acids. Germline assignment: CDR1 MDHEN and CDR2 SYDVKM. V gave up 3 bases and J gave up 0 bases, with 12 bases separating them. The CDR3 DNA sequence: TGTGCCAGCAGTTTCAGAACTATCGCCTCCTATAATTCACCCCTCCACTTT. Translation gives CASSFRTIASYNSPLHF.

Many counts were recorded for this clonotype. The gene calls are TRBV20-1 and TRBJ1-6; D gene unclear. The CDR3 sequence is 17 residues long. V gave up 3 bases and J gave up 0 bases, with 15 bases separating them. Germline V gene data show CDR1 as DFQATT and CDR2 as SNEGSKA (reference sequence). The CDR3 nucleotides read TGCAGTGCTAGTATAGGCACCCTGGGCTCCTATAATTCACCCCTCCACTTT. The encoded protein is CSASIGTLGSYNSPLHF.

This chain links TRBV7-9 with TRBJ2-1, with D perhaps TRBD1 (5 bases). Trimming took off 2 bases at V and 8 bases at J, with 7 bases between the two ends. This CDR3 is 12 amino acids long. Germline V gives CDR1 SEHNR, CDR2 FQNEAQ (reference sequence). The CDR3 DNA reads TGTGCCAGCAGCTTACAGGGATATGAGCAGTTCTTC. Translation gives CASSLQGYEQFF.

The sample holds many counts of this clonotype. This chain uses TRBV25-1 with TRBJ1-1, with D maybe TRBD1 (5 bases). Germline V gene lookup returns CDR1 MGHDK and CDR2 SYGVNS. Trimming took 4 bases from V and 4 from J, leaving 22 bases between them. The CDR3 is made up of 17 amino acids. The CDR3 loop reads CASSAPTLRGRGTEAFF. In DNA form, the CDR3 reads TGTGCCAGCAGTGCCCCCACGCTACGGGGAAGGGGCACTGAAGCTTTCTTT.

A single count supports this clonotype. This chain connects TRBV20-1 to TRBJ2-5; weak D call: TRBD1 (6 bases). Deletions cut 1 base from V and 5 bases from J, with 23 bases between. This CDR3 contains 17 residues. Germline V gene lookup returns CDR1 DFQATT and CDR2 SNEGSKA (reference sequence). CDR3 amino acids: CSARVGRSGNQGETQYF. The CDR3, as DNA: TGCAGTGCTAGAGTTGGCAGGTCGGGCAATCAGGGGGAGACCCAGTACTTC.

The CDR3 nucleotides are TGCGCCAGCAGTGGAAGGGACAGAGGCACTGAAGCTTTCTTT. Protein product: CASSGRDRGTEAFF. The chain combines TRBV10-1 with TRBJ1-1, with 7 bases fitting TRBD1. This CDR3 spans 14 amino acids. J gave up 4 bases and V 4 bases, and 6 bases lay outside the gene matches. Germline-derived CDR1 and CDR2 are WNHNN and SYGVQD (reference sequence).

In its sample, this clonotype was seen many times. Written as DNA, the CDR3 is TGTGCCAGCAGCCCGACAGGGGCCGTTAATCAGCCCCAGCATTTT. Translation gives CASSPTGAVNQPQHF. The chain carries TRBV9 and TRBJ1-5, with 8 nucleotides matching TRBD1. The junction had 7 bases not matched to a gene; V was cut back by 4 bases and J by 4 bases. The CDR3 totals 15 residues. Germline assignment: CDR1 SGDLS and CDR2 YYNGEE.

The table lists this clonotype with a count of one. V gene TRBV7-3 combines with J gene TRBJ2-7, with 14 nucleotides matching TRBD2. The CDR3 covers 13 residues. CDR1 is SGHTA and CDR2 is FQGTGA in the germline V gene. The junction had 3 bases not matched to a gene; V was cut back by 5 bases and J by 9 bases. This chain's CDR3 is CASSQTSGGGQYF. For the CDR3, the DNA is TGTGCCAGCAGCCAGACTAGCGGGGGGGGGCAGTACTTC.

The chain uses TRBV15 and TRBJ2-3; TRBD2 matches at 8 bases. Germline trimming cut 0 bases from V and 7 bases from J; bases unmatched to any gene: 9. The CDR3 is 16 residues long. In germline, CDR1 is LNHNV, CDR2 YYDKDF (reference sequence). This CDR3 is CATSRDSGGLYYTQYF. CDR3 DNA: TGTGCCACCAGCAGAGATTCGGGGGGGTTATATTATACGCAGTATTTT.

The V gene is TRBV24-1, the J gene TRBJ2-7; TRBD1 aligns across 9 bases. Germline assignment: CDR1 KGHDR and CDR2 SFDVKD. The CDR3 is 14 residues long. After removal of 2 bases from V and 6 bases from J, the junction contained 4 bases not matched to a gene. The CDR3 nucleotides are TGTGCCACCAGTGATTCGGGACAGGGCTCCGAGCAGTACTTC. As protein: CATSDSGQGSEQYF.

This clonotype was counted ten times or more. The gene calls are TRBV5-1 and TRBJ2-5, with D possibly being TRBD2 (5 bases). V was trimmed by 4 bases and J by 0 bases, leaving 16 bases between them. The CDR3 length is 16 residues. Germline lookup yields CDR1 SGHRS and CDR2 YFSETQ. CDR3 nucleotides: TGCGCCAGCAGCGGAGGACTGAGGGCTGACCAAGAGACCCAGTACTTC. Protein: CASSGGLRADQETQYF.

This clonotype was recorded once. This may arise from a read error, as a much more abundant clone is one base away. The V call is TRBV6-1, the J call TRBJ1-6, with D possibly matching TRBD1 (6 bases). The CDR3 runs 15 residues. The germline V gene has CDR1 MNHNS and CDR2 SASEGT. The CDR3 protein is CASSGGGIYSSPLHF. CDR3 coding DNA: TGTGCCAGCAGTGGAGGGGGGATCTATAGTTCACCCCTCCACTTT.